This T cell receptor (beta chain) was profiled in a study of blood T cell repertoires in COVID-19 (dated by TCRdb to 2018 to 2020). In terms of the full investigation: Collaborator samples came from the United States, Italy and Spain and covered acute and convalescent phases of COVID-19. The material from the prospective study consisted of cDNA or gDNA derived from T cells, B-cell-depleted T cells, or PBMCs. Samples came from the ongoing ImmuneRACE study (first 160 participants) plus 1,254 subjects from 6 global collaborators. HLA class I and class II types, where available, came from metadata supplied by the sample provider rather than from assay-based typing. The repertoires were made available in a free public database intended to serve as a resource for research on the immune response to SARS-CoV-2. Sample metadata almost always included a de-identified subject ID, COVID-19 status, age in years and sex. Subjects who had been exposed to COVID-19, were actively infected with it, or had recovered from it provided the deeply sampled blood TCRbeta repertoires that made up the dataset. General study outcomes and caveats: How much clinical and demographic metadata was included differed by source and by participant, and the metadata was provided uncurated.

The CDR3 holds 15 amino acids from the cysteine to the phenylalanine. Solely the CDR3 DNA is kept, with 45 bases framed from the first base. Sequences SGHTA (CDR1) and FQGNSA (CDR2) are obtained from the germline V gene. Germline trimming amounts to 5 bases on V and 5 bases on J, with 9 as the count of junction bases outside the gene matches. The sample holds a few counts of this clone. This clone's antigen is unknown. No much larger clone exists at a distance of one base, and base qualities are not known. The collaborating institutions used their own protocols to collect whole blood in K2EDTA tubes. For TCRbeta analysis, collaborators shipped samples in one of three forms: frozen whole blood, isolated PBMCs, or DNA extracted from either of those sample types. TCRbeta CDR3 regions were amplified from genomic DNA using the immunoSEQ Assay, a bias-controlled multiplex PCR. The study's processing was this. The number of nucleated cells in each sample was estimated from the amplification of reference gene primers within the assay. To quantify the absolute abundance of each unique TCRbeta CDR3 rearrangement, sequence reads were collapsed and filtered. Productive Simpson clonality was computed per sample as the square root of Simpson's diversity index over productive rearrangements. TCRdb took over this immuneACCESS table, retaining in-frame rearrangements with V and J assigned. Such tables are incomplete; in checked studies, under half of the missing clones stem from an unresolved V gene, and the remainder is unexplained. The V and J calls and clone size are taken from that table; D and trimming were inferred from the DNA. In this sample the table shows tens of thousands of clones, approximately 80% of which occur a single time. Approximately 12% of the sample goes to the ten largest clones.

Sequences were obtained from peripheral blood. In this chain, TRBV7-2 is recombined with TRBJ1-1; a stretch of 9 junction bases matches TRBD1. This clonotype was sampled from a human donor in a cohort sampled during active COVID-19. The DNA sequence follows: TGTGCCAGCAGCCCGCGGACAGGGGCAGGAACTGAAGCTTTCTTT. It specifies CASSPRTGAGTEAFF.